The present entry profiles one TCR beta chain with its context. The antigen remains unidentified. This sample stems from a study of long-term antiretroviral therapy in people with HIV. The CDR3 runs 14 residues. J was trimmed by 3 bases and V by 5 bases; bases with no gene match: 1. Germline CDR1 and CDR2: MNHEY and SVGAGI. A v3.0 immunoSEQ assay was performed at survey level. Profiled with immunoSEQ multiplex PCR; TCRdb holds only in-frame clones, not every one. The sample has fewer than 30,000 clones; 86% are singletons. Study-wide results and caveats: All time points showed a repertoire dominated by clones expanded before ART. Repertoires from HIV showed CDR3 length ranges narrower than those of controls. Despite increasing after ART, diversity remained lower than that of transplant donor controls. For ART adherence, viral resistance and therapy changes, no data were available.

The rearrangement uses TRBV6-5 and TRBJ2-3; 11 nucleotides agree with TRBD2. The origin of this receptor is a man aged 40-49 years with HIV. Sequenced here: unsorted PBMCs, sampled approximately 2.7 years after starting antiretroviral therapy. CDR3 nucleotides: TGTGCCAGCAGTCCTAGCGGGAGGACAGATACGCAGTATTTT. Its protein product is CASSPSGRTDTQYF.